This TCR beta chain was documented in a study of monozygotic twins with inflammatory bowel disease (dated 2019 in TCRdb). Notes on the research overall: A total of 28 monozygotic twin pairs were included in the full study, comprising nine German pairs (four IBD-concordant, five IBD-discordant) and 19 IBD-discordant Danish pairs. The search for disease-associated traits relied mainly on comparing IBD patients with their genetically identical healthy co-twins within discordant pairs. Each individual had, on average, about 151 000 unique TCRalpha sequences and 181 000 unique TCRbeta sequences available for analysis.

From each donor, a roughly 2.5 ml peripheral blood sample was collected into PAXgene tubes and stored at -80 degrees C. Total RNA was isolated from whole blood with the PAXgene blood miRNA kit on an automated QIAcube, without T cell sorting. Peripheral blood from monozygotic twin pairs concordant or discordant for inflammatory bowel disease was subjected to deep TCRalpha and TCRbeta repertoire profiling with unique molecular barcoding. Smoking habits were recorded for all twin pairs, with individuals classified as current, former or never smokers. Receptor amplification or capture employed 5' RACE. The input for every TCR library was around 3.5 ug of total RNA. For each sample, cDNA synthesis was carried out in eight separate reactions using SMARTScribe reverse transcriptase. During cDNA synthesis, template switching introduced unique molecular identifiers that contained a 6-nucleotide sample barcode. Amplification of TCRalpha and TCRbeta cDNA involved two nested PCRs of 16 and 9 cycles, and each PCR was followed by bead purification. Before amplification, cDNA was treated with uracil DNA-glycosylase and purified using the QIAquick PCR purification kit. The second PCR was the step at which Illumina TruSeq-compatible adapters and sample-specific barcodes were added. TapeStation and Qubit were used to check library quality and concentration, and about 5 ng of each library was pooled. The pooled libraries were sequenced with 2 x 100 bp reads and custom sequencing primers on an Illumina HiSeq2500 single-index Rapid Run. As for the original processing: MiGEC version 1.2.6 was used for UMI-based consensus assembly to correct PCR and sequencing errors. V(D)J alignment, clonotype assembly and CDR3 extraction were performed with MiXCR version 2.1.1. Gene usage, clonotype sharing and MAIT/NKT TCR abundance were normalised by analysing the top 1000, 10 000 and 20 000 clonotypes per sample. After downsampling to 27 000 UMIs, diversity was calculated as the inverse Simpson index using the vegan R package. Paired Mann-Whitney U tests were applied to discordant twin pairs, and Benjamini-Hochberg correction was used for multiple testing. TCRdb reprocessed the reads; each CDR3 protein sequence makes one entry, and DNA is unavailable. It is TCRdb's table, rather than the study itself, that gives the V and J calls and clone size. This sample's table carries roughly 200,000 distinct CDR3 sequences. Jointly, the top ten make up 7.5% to 8% of the sample.

Points the paper makes about the study in general: No single strong signal or clonotype linked to IBD turned up in the results, so the idea that one exists was not supported. IBD patients shared fewer clonotypes with other individuals than healthy twins did, most markedly in patients showing signs of disease activity. Distinction between different T cell subtypes could not be achieved in the analysis. Repertoire similarity did not differ between concordant and discordant twins, possibly due to limited statistical power. Because patients were on differing immunosuppressive treatments, the repertoires may have picked up extra background noise and inter-individual variability. IBD patients had lower TCRbeta repertoire diversity, measured by the inverse Simpson index, than their healthy co-twins.

The germline V gene (reference sequence) gives CDR1 as DFQATT and CDR2 as SNEGSKA. The CDR3 goes from the cysteine to the phenylalanine over 16 residues. This entry has no DNA. Concerning this clonotype itself: Which antigen it targets is not known.

This clonotype was sampled from a human donor with ulcerative colitis or Crohn's disease, or a healthy co-twin of an affected twin (not recorded which). Input material: blood. The rearranged segments are TRBV20-1 and TRBJ1-1; the D gene TCRdb calls, TRBD1, cannot be checked with no DNA. The CDR3 region: CSARDRRGGTVTEAFF.